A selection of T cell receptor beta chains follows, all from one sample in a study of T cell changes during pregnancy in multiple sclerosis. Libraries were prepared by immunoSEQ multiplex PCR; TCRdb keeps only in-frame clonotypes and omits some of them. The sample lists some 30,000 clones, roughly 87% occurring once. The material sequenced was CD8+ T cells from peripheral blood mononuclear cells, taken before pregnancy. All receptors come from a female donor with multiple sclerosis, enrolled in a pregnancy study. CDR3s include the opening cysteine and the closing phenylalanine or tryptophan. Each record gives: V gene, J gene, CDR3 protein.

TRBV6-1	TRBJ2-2	CASSETPGANTGELFF
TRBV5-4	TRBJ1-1	CASSPGNTEAFF
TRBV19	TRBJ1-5	CASSIAQGESNQPQHF
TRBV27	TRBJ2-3	CASSLGQANTDTQYF
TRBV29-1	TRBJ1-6	CSVEGTRESSYNSPLHF
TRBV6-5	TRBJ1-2	CASSHPGDGYTF
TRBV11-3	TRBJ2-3	CASSDGDRGFLLDPQYF
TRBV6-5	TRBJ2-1	CASSGQGGFNEQFF
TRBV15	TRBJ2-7	CATSRLPGQGKYEQYF
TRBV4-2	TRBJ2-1	CASSQSIAGYNEQFF
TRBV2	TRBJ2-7	CASSEARTSGGPYYEQYF
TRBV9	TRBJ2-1	CASSQSGSPHEQFF
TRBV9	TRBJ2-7	CASSVSPAYEQYF
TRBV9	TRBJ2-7	CASSVGGLAYEQYF
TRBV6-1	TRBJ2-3	CASRGGGDTDTQYF
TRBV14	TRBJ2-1	CASSLDRQTGFDEQFF
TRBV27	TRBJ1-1	CASSQDTLNTEAFF
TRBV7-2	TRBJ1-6	CASSLDLQNSPLHF
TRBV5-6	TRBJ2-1	CASSLNRLAGGLYNEQFF
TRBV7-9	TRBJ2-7	CASSYTGQVTYEQYF
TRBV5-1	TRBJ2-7	CASSFDGRSVYEQYF
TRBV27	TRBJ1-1	CASSLQGMNTEAFF
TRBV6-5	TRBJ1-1	CASSYSRATEAFF
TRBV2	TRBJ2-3	CASSEAVADTDTQYF
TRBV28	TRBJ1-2	CASSYGFNYGYTF
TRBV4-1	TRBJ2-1	CASSRPGDGNEQFF
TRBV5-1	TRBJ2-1	CASSGGQRSSYNEQFF
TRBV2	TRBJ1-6	CASREWGTVDNSPLHF
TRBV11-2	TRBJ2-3	CASSLIPAGPVGDTQYF
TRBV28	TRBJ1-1	CASTPGDLDMNTEAFF
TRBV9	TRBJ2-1	CASSAHSLLDNEQFF
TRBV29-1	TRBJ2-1	CSVAYNEQFF
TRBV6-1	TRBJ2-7	CASSEQFRTSVTYEQYF
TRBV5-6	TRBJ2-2	CASRWTGAGELFF
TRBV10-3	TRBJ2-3	CAISQPTSGGTDTQYF
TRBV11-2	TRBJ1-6	CASRNQTGPNSPLHF
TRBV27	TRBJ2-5	CASSSDYPQETQYF
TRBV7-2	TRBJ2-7	CASARENSYEQYF
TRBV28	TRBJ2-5	CATRGTSVETQYF
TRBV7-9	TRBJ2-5	CASSSGREGTQYF
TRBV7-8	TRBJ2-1	CASSLQAGGYNEQFF
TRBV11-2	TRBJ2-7	CASSRLAELWFEQYF
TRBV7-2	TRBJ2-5	CASSLSPTSQETQYF
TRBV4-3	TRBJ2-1	CASSQDDASGDEQFF
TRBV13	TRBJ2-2	CASSLGPGANTGELFF
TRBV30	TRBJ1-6	CAWSVLGTEDSPLHF
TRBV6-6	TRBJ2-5	CASSYTLEGQETQYF
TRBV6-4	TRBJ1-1	CASSETGGEGTEAFF
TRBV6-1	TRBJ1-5	CASSEPWSQPQHF
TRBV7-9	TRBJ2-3	CASSLDWQAVDTQYF
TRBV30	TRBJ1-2	CAWGTAAIGYTF
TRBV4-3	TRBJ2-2	CASSTSGGNTGELFF
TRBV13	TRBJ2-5	CASSLYLAETQYF
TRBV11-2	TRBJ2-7	CASSTETGGEQYF
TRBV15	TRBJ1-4	CATSRWEGTNEKLFF
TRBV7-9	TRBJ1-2	CASSPPRGYGYTF
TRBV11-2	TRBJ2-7	CASSLRELYEQYF
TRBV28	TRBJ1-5	CASSWTGQENQPQHF
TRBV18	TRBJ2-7	CASSPWTSDYEQYF